Presented here are 7 T cell receptor beta chains from one specimen sequenced in a study of Tregs in tolerant kidney transplant recipients. Here immunoSEQ multiplex PCR was the method, and the copy in TCRdb shows in-frame clones only, minus some. This repertoire includes 4,500 to 5,500 clones. Recipients received nonmyeloablative bone marrow transplants from related graft donors, with transient mixed chimerism. Sequenced here: CD4+ T cells from blood (PBMCs), sampled less than 15 months after the transplant. These receptors came from a human patient who received a combined kidney and bone marrow transplant. T cells may partly derive from the graft donor.

As concerns this clone: From the germline J gene comes the end of the CDR3, since the read stops 3 residues before it. This chain connects TRBV30 to TRBJ1-2; 10 bases are shared with TRBD1. Germline V lookup: CDR1 GTSNPN, CDR2 SVGIG (reference sequence). This CDR3 contains 12 residues. The CDR3 DNA, read in part, is TGTGCCTCCTCCCGGGACAGGGGCGGC. It codes for CASSRDRGG. The whole CDR3 region reads CASSRDRGGYTF.

According to its frequency, this clone is medium-sized (0.01 to 0.1%). Incomplete CDR3 DNA: TGTGCCAGCAGCTTGGAGGGGACAAGCAACCACGAG. Translating gives CASSLEGTSNHE. The whole CDR3 is CASSLEGTSNHEQYF. J is TRBJ2-7 and V is TRBV5-6; D may be TRBD1 (6 bases). Sequencing ends 3 residues short of the CDR3 end; the germline J gene provides the rest. V dropped 0 bases and J dropped 5 bases, with 15 bases sitting between them. This CDR3 has 15 amino acids. Germline CDR1 reads SGHDT; CDR2 reads YYEEEE.

A remark on this clone: With the read ending 3 residues before the CDR3 end, the germline J gene is used to fill in that end. This chain uses TRBV5-1 with TRBJ1-4, with a weak D call TRBD1 (5 bases). V was trimmed by 5 bases and J by 8 bases, leaving 19 bases between them. Germline CDR1 and CDR2: SGHRS and YFSETQ. The CDR3 contains 15 residues. CDR3: CASRLTGGRAEKLFF. The sequenced part of the CDR3 DNA is TGCGCCAGCAGGTTGACCGGGGGTAGGGCAGAAAAA.

A note on this clone: The CDR3 end falls 3 residues outside the read, so it is completed with the germline J gene. V usage is TRBV5-1 and J usage is TRBJ1-1; 8 bases map to TRBD1. Germline V gives CDR1 SGHRS, CDR2 YFSETQ. Trimming removed 6 bases from V and 0 bases from J; junction bases left unmatched: 4. The CDR3 covers 14 residues. The sequenced CDR3 bases are TGCGCCAGCACACGGGACAGGATGAACACTGAA. Protein product: CASTRDRMNTE. The entire CDR3 is CASTRDRMNTEAFF.

On this clone: Read coverage stops 3 residues before the CDR3 terminus; the germline J gene supplies the remainder. The chain uses TRBV7-9 and TRBJ1-3, with D hard to call. Germline CDR1 and CDR2: SEHNR and FQNEAQ (reference sequence). There are 15 residues in the CDR3. V was cut by 1 base and J by 4 bases, with 11 bases left in between. CDR3 protein: CASSLEAGAGNTIYF. Partial CDR3 DNA: TGTGCCAGCAGCTTAGAAGCAGGCGCGGGAAACACC.

In the case of this clone: The read stops 3 residues short of the end of the CDR3; the missing end is completed from the germline J gene. The chain joins TRBV5-1 to TRBJ2-3; 8 positions match TRBD1. Germline-derived CDR1 and CDR2 are SGHRS and YFSETQ. This CDR3 spans 13 amino acids. The junction had 1 base not matched to a gene; V was cut back by 3 bases and J by 4 bases. CDR3 bases read: TGCGCCAGCAGCTGGGGACAGGCAGATACG. Encoded protein: CASSWGQADT. The whole CDR3 sequence is CASSWGQADTQYF.

About this clone itself: With the read ending 3 residues before the CDR3 end, the germline J gene is used to fill in that end. J is TRBJ2-1 and V is TRBV6-2 or TRBV6-3; 8 bases line up with TRBD2. The germline CDR1 and CDR2 sequences are MNHEY and SVGEGT. With 5 bases clipped from V and 8 bases from J, the junction kept 8 bases outside the gene matches. This CDR3 region has 14 residues. The CDR3 loop reads CASSPSGLVHEQFF. The DNA read from the CDR3 is TGTGCCAGCAGTCCTAGCGGGCTGGTACATGAG.